This TCR beta chain emerged from a study of T cell repertoires in cytomegalovirus infection (dated by TCRdb to the late 2010s). Study-wide context: Donor HLA type was relevant to the analysis, as public TCR beta signatures indicated carriage of CMV infection together with the matching HLA type.

Paper-wide results and their limitations: In both this cohort and an independent roughly 400-donor cohort, the cumulative frequency of public TCR beta family members distinguished carriers of CMV infection plus the relevant HLA type. In the ex vivo response, HLA-C-restricted CMV-specific TCR beta clonotypes were dominant, and in two of eight donors the single most frequent clonotype came from this HLA-C-restricted group.

Data came from an Illumina HiSeq 1500. TCRdb passed the public sequencing reads through fastp at Q25 and MiXCR, retaining productive beta sequences. Rows merge per CDR3 protein into single entries with the most common DNA and genes. The sample table holds tens of thousands of distinct CDR3 sequences, of which roughly 34% were seen once. Of the sample, about two thirds is held by the ten largest clones. Worth noting for this clonotype: The antigen it binds to is not known. Base qualities are not recorded, but no much larger clone differs from it by a single base.

The sample taken for sequencing was PBMCs, sequenced either directly or after in vitro stimulation (not recorded which). This TCR was sampled from a human donor in good health (CMV status not recorded). Some clones in this sample may be carry-over from other donors' samples.

The CDR3 here reads CASSYSKGAGAGNTIYF. In nucleotides, the sequence is TGTGCCAGCAGTTACTCGAAGGGGGCAGGGGCTGGAAACACCATATATTTT. The rearrangement combines TRBV6-5 with TRBJ1-3, with 7 junctional bases fitting TRBD1. The CDR1 and CDR2 encoded by the germline V gene are MNHEY and SVGAGI. The CDR3 goes from the cysteine to the phenylalanine over 17 residues. Only CDR3 DNA is held: 51 bases, read in frame from base 1. V ends up 0 bases short and J 2 bases short, with an unmatched junction base count of 7.